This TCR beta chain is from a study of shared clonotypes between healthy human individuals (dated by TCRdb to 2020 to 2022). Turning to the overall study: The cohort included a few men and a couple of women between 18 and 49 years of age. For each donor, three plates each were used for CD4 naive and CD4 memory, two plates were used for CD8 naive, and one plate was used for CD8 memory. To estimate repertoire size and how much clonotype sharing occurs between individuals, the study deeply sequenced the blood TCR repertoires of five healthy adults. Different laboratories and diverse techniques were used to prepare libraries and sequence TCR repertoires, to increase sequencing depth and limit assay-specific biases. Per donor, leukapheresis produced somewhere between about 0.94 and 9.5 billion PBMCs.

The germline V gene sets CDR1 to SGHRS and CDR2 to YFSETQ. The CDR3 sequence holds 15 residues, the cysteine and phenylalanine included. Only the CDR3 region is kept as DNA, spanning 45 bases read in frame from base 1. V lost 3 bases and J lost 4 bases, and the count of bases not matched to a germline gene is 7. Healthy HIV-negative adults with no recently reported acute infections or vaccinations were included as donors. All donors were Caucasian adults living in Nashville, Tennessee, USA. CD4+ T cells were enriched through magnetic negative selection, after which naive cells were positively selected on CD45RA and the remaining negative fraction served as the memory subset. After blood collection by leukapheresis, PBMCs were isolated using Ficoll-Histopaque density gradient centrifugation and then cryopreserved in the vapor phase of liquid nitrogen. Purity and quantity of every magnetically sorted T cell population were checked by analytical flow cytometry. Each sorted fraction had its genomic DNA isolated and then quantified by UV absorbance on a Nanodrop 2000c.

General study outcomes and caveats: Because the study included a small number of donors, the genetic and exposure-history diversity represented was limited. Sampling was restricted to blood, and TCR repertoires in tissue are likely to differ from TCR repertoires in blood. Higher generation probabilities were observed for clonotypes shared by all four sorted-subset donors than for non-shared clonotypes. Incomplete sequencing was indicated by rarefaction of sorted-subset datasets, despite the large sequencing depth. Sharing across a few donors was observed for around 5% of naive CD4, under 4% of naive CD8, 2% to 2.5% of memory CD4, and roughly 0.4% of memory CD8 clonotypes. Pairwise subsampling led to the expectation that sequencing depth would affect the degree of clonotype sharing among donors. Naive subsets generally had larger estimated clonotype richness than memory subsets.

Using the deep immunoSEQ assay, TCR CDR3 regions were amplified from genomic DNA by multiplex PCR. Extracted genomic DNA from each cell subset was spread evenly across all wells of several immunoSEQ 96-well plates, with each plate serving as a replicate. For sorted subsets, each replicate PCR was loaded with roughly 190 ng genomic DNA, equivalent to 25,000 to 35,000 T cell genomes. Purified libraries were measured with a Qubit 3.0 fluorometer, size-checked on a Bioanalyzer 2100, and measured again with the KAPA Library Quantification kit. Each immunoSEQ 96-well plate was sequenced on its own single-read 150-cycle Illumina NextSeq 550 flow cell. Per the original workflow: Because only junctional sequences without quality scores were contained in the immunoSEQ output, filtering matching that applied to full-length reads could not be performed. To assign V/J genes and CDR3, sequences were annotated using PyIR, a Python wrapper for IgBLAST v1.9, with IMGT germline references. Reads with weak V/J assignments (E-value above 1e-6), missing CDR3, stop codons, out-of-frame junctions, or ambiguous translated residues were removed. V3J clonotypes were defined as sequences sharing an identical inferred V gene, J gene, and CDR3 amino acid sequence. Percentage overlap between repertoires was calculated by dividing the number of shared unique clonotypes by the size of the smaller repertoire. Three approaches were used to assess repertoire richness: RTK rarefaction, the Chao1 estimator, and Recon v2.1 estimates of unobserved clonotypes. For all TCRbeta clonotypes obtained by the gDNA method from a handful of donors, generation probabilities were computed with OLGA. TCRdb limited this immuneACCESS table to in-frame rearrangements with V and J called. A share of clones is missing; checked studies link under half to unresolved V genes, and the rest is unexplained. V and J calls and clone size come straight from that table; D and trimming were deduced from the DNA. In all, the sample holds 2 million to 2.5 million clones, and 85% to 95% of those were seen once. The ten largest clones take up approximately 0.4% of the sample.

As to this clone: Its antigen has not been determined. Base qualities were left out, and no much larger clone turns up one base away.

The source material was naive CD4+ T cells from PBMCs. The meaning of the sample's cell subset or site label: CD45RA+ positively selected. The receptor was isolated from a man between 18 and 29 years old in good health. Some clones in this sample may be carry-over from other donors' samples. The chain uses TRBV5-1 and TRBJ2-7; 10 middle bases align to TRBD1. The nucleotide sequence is TGCGCCAGCAGCTCCGGGACAGGGGAGTTTTACGAGCAGTACTTC. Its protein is CASSSGTGEFYEQYF.